This T cell receptor (beta chain) was sequenced during a study of T cells after yellow fever vaccination. TCRdb re-derived calls from the 5' RACE reads in MiXCR, one entry per CDR3 protein. This sample has roughly 500,000 distinct CDR3 sequences, with over 15% found just once. Germline assignment: CDR1 DFQATT and CDR2 SNEGSKA (reference sequence). V lost 5 bases and J lost 4, with 8 bases in between. CDR3 length: 11 residues. The TCR sequence derives from a man younger than 40 who received the YFV17D yellow fever vaccine. This specimen was PBMCs, taken 15 days after the yellow fever booster vaccination. The chain is built from TRBV20-1 and TRBJ2-5; a possible D gene is TRBD2 (5 bases). In nucleotides, the CDR3 is TGCAGTGCTCGGCGGGTAGAGACCCAGTACTTC. Its translation is CSARRVETQYF.